This TCR beta chain was recovered during a study of blood T cells in healthy people across ages. Germline V CDR1 and CDR2: KGHSH, LQKENI. The CDR3 runs 11 residues. This clonotype was seen more than once but under ten times. No antigen is known for it. Aged about 6 to 90, donors were systemically healthy Caucasians from Russia. The authors drew approximately 10 milliliters of peripheral blood from each donor. Using a J-beta primer mix together with a sample-barcoded 5' primer, a second PCR was run for roughly 7 to 12 cycles. Each of the cDNA molecules was tagged by a template-switch adaptor with 12 random nucleotides. Each CDR3 protein is one row after TCRdb ran MiXCR on the 5' RACE reads. The repertoire holds more than 650,000 distinct CDR3 sequences, with approximately 21% as singletons. Whole-study findings and limits: Per million T cells, the diversity of TCR beta decreased roughly linearly as age advanced.

The rearrangement uses TRBV18 and TRBJ2-5; a possible D gene is TRBD1 (5 bases). TRBJ2-1 matches the DNA end more closely, so the J call is doubtful. The receptor was derived from a man between 65 and 79 years old in good health. Specimen: blood. In DNA form, the CDR3 reads TGTGCCAGCTCAGACAGCCATGAGCAGTTCTTC. Protein product: CASSDSHEQFF.